The present T cell receptor beta chain was sequenced within a study of identical twins. General study findings and limits: Zero-insertion findings could be partly confounded by invariant cells (MAIT and iNKT cells). Models came in too low on out-of-frame TCR alpha sharing in monozygotic twins.

This clonotype was detected only a few times. No antigen is known for it. A template switching step contributed a universal primer site, while unique molecular identifiers were present in the cDNA. A single record per CDR3 protein comes from TCRdb applying MiXCR to the 5' RACE reads. The sample records around 300,000 distinct CDR3 sequences, about 8% being singletons. The CDR3 totals 17 residues. The V end lost 2 bases, the J end lost 7 bases, and 22 bases lay between the germline ends. Germline V CDR1 and CDR2: LNHNV, YYDKDF (reference sequence). The data were also submitted as part of a second study, on yellow fever vaccine responses in identical twins.

Specimen: memory (CD45RO+) T cells sorted from blood. The genes are TRBV15 and TRBJ2-3; a possible D gene is TRBD2 (6 bases). This sequence originates from a woman aged 18-30 years in good health. In nucleotides, the CDR3 is TGTGCCACCAGCAGATATTTCCCGGGACTCACACAGAATACGCAGTATTTT. Encoded protein: CATSRYFPGLTQNTQYF.